The 19 T cell receptor beta chains given below trace back to one sample, sequenced in a study of shared clonotypes between healthy human individuals. Profiling relied on immunoSEQ multiplex PCR, and the TCRdb table lists in-frame clones only, not all of them. This sample has about 1 million clones, with 65% to 80% found just once. Material for sequencing was memory CD4+ T cells sorted from blood. Described subset: CD45RA-negative fraction. These receptors were collected from a man younger than 35 in good health.

In its sample, this clone was seen a few times. The chain uses TRBV10-3 and TRBJ2-7; TRBD1 aligns across 12 bases. V was pared by 4 bases and J by 5 bases, with 3 bases of the junction left unmatched. CDR3 size: 14 residues. Germline V gives CDR1 ENHRY, CDR2 SYGVKD. Here the CDR3 DNA reads TGTGCCATCAGTGTTGGGACAGGGGGCAACGAGCAGTACTTC. Protein: CAISVGTGGNEQYF.

The V and J genes are TRBV5-6 and TRBJ1-1; D call uncertain. The CDR3 has 13 residues. CDR1 is SGHDT and CDR2 is YYEEEE in the germline V gene. Trimming stripped 0 bases from V and 7 bases from J, with 10 bases between. For the CDR3, the DNA is TGTGCCAGCAGCTTGGTCCTTTGGGGTGAAGCTTTCTTT. This codes for CASSLVLWGEAFF.

The rearrangement links TRBV28 to TRBJ2-2, with 8 nucleotides matching TRBD2. Germline loops: CDR1 MDHEN, CDR2 SYDVKM. This CDR3 contains 17 residues. V was clipped by 2 bases and J by 3 bases; unmatched bases: 8. In DNA form, the CDR3 reads TGTGCCAGCAGTTTACGTAAGACTAGCGATTACACCGGGGAGCTGTTTTTT. Encoded protein: CASSLRKTSDYTGELFF.

The chain employs TRBV10-3 and TRBJ1-2; D is possibly TRBD1 (6 bases). CDR1 ENHRY and CDR2 SYGVKD come from the germline V gene. The CDR3 contains 12 residues. The V end lost 2 bases, the J end lost 12 bases, and 13 bases lay between the germline ends. In nucleotides, the CDR3 is TGTGCCATCAGTGAGCCGGCCGGGACACACACCTTC. As protein: CAISEPAGTHTF.

This chain links TRBV25-1 with TRBJ2-1; 10 bases align to TRBD2. CDR3 length: 17 residues. Germline-derived CDR1 and CDR2 are MGHDK and SYGVNS. J lost 8 bases, V lost 7 bases, and 17 bases had no gene match. CDR3 DNA: TGTGCCAGCACCCCCCCTGTTGAGCGGGGGGGCCTCGATGAGCAGTTCTTC. Encoded protein: CASTPPVERGGLDEQFF.

The chain links TRBV5-8 to TRBJ1-1; 9 nucleotides match TRBD1. Germline V CDR1 and CDR2: SGHTS, YDEGEE. V lost 3 bases to trimming and J lost 1 base; unmatched junction nucleotides: 7. The CDR3 consists of 16 residues. The CDR3 DNA is TGTGCCAGCAGCTCGGGACAGGGAGGGAAGAACACTGAAGCTTTCTTT. Amino acids: CASSSGQGGKNTEAFF.

The V gene is TRBV2, the J gene TRBJ1-1; weak D call: TRBD1 (5 bases). The CDR3 sequence is 13 residues long. V was cut by 5 bases and J by 6 bases, with 13 bases left in between. Germline assignment: CDR1 SNHLY and CDR2 FYNNEI. The CDR3 DNA reads TGTGCCAGCAGTATAGAGGGGAATTCTGAAGCTTTCTTT. It specifies CASSIEGNSEAFF.

The chain employs TRBV7-8 and TRBJ1-2, with D possibly being TRBD1 (5 bases). The length of the CDR3 is 16 residues. CDR1 and CDR2 (germline): SGHVS, FQNEAQ. V lost 0 bases and J 5 bases, leaving 16 bases between the germline ends. The chain's CDR3 is CASSLATPRVGYGYTF. The CDR3, as DNA: TGTGCCAGCAGCTTAGCCACCCCCAGGGTCGGTTATGGCTACACCTTC.

The rearrangement uses TRBV7-9 and TRBJ1-4; D is possibly TRBD1 (6 bases). This CDR3 spans 14 amino acids. The germline V gene encodes CDR1 SEHNR and CDR2 FQNEAQ (reference sequence). V gave up 5 bases and J gave up 6 bases, with 13 bases separating them. CDR3 amino acids: CASSPQGSDEKLFF. CDR3 nucleotides: TGTGCCAGCAGCCCCCAGGGGTCCGATGAAAAACTGTTTTTT. The full variable domain, rest sourced from reference TRBV7-9 and TRBJ1-4, is DTGVSQNPRHKITKRGQNVTFRCDPISEHNRLYWYRQTLGQGPEFLTYFQNEAQLEKSRLLSDRFSAERPKGSFSTLEIQRTEQGDSAMYLCASSPQGSDEKLFFGSGTQLSVL.

V usage is TRBV19 and J usage is TRBJ2-2; tentative D call: TRBD2 (7 bases). The CDR3 is 14 residues long. V was clipped by 6 bases and J by 10 bases, with 18 bases between them. Germline V CDR1 and CDR2: LNHDA, SQIVND (reference sequence). Written as DNA, the CDR3 is TGTGCCAGTAGCCCCTGGGGGGGCGCGGAGGAGCTGTTTTTT. It codes for CASSPWGGAEELFF.

V and J are TRBV30 and TRBJ1-1; D is unresolved. V was pared by 2 bases and J by 3 bases, with 13 bases between. This CDR3 comprises 14 residues. CDR1 and CDR2 (germline): GTSNPN, SVGIG (reference sequence). CDR3 DNA: TGTGCCTGGAGTCGGGAGGTAGGGTACACTGAAGCTTTCTTT. Translating it yields CAWSREVGYTEAFF.

This chain links TRBV6-5 with TRBJ2-4; TRBD2 agrees at 9 bases. The trim removed 7 bases at V and 7 bases at J, leaving 8 bases unmatched. The germline V gene has CDR1 MNHEY and CDR2 SVGAGI. The CDR3 is 14 amino acids. The CDR3 sequence: CASKEGGGANIQYF. As DNA, the CDR3 is TGTGCCAGCAAGGAAGGCGGGGGGGCCAACATTCAGTACTTC.

The chain employs TRBV7-2 and TRBJ1-5; D might be TRBD1 (5 bases). CDR3 length equals 14 residues. Between the trimmed V and J ends, which lost 7 bases and 0 bases, there was a span of 10 bases. Germline CDR1 reads SGHTA; CDR2 reads FQGNSA. The CDR3 DNA is TGTGCCAGCACCCCAGACAGTAGCAATCAGCCCCAGCATTTT. This gives the protein CASTPDSSNQPQHF.

The rearrangement links TRBV18 to TRBJ1-5, with 8 bases identical to TRBD1. The CDR3 has 15 residues. Germline lookup yields CDR1 KGHSH and CDR2 LQKENI. Trimming took 3 bases from V and 4 from J; bases not matched to a gene: 5. The CDR3 bases are TGTGCCAGCTCACCGCTCCGGGACAGGAATCAGCCCCAGCATTTT. It translates to CASSPLRDRNQPQHF.

This sequence joins TRBV27 and TRBJ1-2; 9 nucleotides line up with TRBD1. The germline V gene has CDR1 MNHEY and CDR2 SMNVEV (reference sequence). V dropped 6 bases and J dropped 8; count of bases not matched to a gene: 7. There are 13 residues in the CDR3. Here the CDR3 reads CASSLTGGVGYTF. DNA of the CDR3: TGTGCCAGCAGCCTCACAGGGGGCGTGGGCTACACCTTC.

The chain uses TRBV6-5 and TRBJ2-7, with 8 positions matching TRBD2. V shed 4 bases and J 2 bases; nucleotides not matched to a gene: 10. This CDR3 is built from 16 residues. Germline CDR1 is MNHEY and CDR2 is SVGAGI. CDR3 residues: CASSFWRGVQTYEQYF. CDR3 coding DNA: TGTGCCAGCAGTTTCTGGCGGGGGGTACAAACCTACGAGCAGTACTTC.

This chain uses TRBV28 with TRBJ2-7, with D unclear. The length of the CDR3 is 13 residues. Trimming took off 2 bases at V and 6 bases at J, with 11 bases between the two ends. Germline lookup yields CDR1 MDHEN and CDR2 SYDVKM. In nucleotides, the CDR3 is TGTGCCAGCAGTTTAGAACAGTTCGGCGAGCAGTACTTC. Its translation is CASSLEQFGEQYF.

The V gene is TRBV9, the J gene TRBJ1-6; D unresolved. V shed 0 bases and J shed 3 bases, with 4 bases lying between them. In germline, CDR1 is SGDLS, CDR2 YYNGEE. This CDR3 comprises 14 residues. CDR3 protein: CASSVADYNSPLHF. The DNA for the CDR3 is TGTGCCAGCAGCGTAGCTGACTATAATTCACCCCTCCACTTT.

V is TRBV19 and J is TRBJ1-1; no firm D call. In germline, CDR1 is LNHDA, CDR2 SQIVND (reference sequence). The V end was cut by 7 bases, the J end by 2 bases, with 11 bases between. The CDR3 totals 13 residues. The CDR3 coding sequence is TGTGCCAGTAAGGTGGAAAGAAACACTGAAGCTTTCTTT. Amino acid sequence: CASKVERNTEAFF.